Reported below is one T cell receptor (beta chain). The data derive from a study of OX40 agonist ivuxolimab in advanced cancers. Study-level background: Patients' therapy was ivuxolimab, an antibody that acts as an agonist of OX40 (CD134). Under the entry rules, prior anti-PD-1, anti-PD-L1 or anti-CTLA-4 therapy was allowed, and 35% to 40% had some.

The table came from immunoSEQ multiplex PCR; TCRdb's copy has only in-frame clones and leaves some out. The table shows 98,000 or so clones, with roughly 90% occurring only once. The germline V gene has CDR1 SEHNR and CDR2 FQNEAQ (reference sequence). The CDR3 sequence is 18 residues long. Trimming cost V 5 bases and J 0 bases; bases outside gene matches: 10. Patients with autoimmune history or systemic immunosuppression were excluded. The sample was CD4+ or CD8+ T cells sorted from blood, taken in a trial of the OX40 agonist ivuxolimab. The V and J genes are TRBV7-9 and TRBJ2-1, with 10 bases aligning to TRBD1. The sequence came from an adult with an advanced solid tumor such as melanoma, head and neck, liver or kidney cancer. This CDR3 is CASSPAGTGEGSYNEQFF. CDR3 in DNA: TGTGCCAGCAGCCCGGCCGGGACAGGGGAAGGCTCCTACAATGAGCAGTTCTTC. Full variable domain (outside the CDR3, taken from reference TRBV7-9 and TRBJ2-1): DTGVSQNPRHKITKRGQNVTFRCDPISEHNRLYWYRQTLGQGPEFLTYFQNEAQLEKSRLLSDRFSAERPKGSFSTLEIQRTEQGDSAMYLCASSPAGTGEGSYNEQFFGPGTRLTVL.